The next 3 T cell receptor beta chains were all read from a single sample in a study of T-cell reconstitution after alpha-beta-depleted transplantation in children. Preparing the TCRbeta library involved the use of unique molecular identifiers. Via MiXCR, TCRdb re-called the PCR reads, giving one row per CDR3 protein. In the table there are fewer than 250,000 distinct CDR3 sequences, over 15% of which are singletons. The specimen comprised PBMCs, mostly from graft donor cells, sampled 360 days after TCRalphabeta/CD19-depleted stem cell transplant. The receptors originated from a male patient between 2 and 10 years old who had a stem cell transplant for acute lymphoblastic leukemia, so the T cells may come from the graft donor.

Only a few counts were recorded for this clonotype. The chain uses TRBV7-9 and TRBJ1-1; D might be TRBD1 (6 bases). V was cut by 1 base and J by 2 bases, with 14 bases left in between. There are 16 residues in the CDR3. Germline V CDR1 and CDR2: SEHNR, FQNEAQ (reference sequence). The chain's CDR3 is CASSLGGGGVNTEAFF. CDR3 nucleotide sequence: TGTGCCAGCAGCTTAGGGGGAGGGGGAGTAAACACTGAAGCTTTCTTT.

This clonotype was picked up a small number of times. V gene TRBV4-3 combines with J gene TRBJ2-7, with D possibly being TRBD1 (5 bases). The CDR3 is made up of 15 amino acids. From germline, CDR1 is LGHNA and CDR2 YSLEER. Trimming left V 1 base short and J 1 base short, with 11 bases between. This chain's CDR3 is CASSQVMDTSYEQYF. The CDR3 DNA is TGCGCCAGCAGCCAAGTTATGGACACGTCCTACGAGCAGTACTTC.

Only a few counts were recorded for this clonotype. The gene calls are TRBV11-2 and TRBJ2-7; D not certain. CDR3 length: 15 amino acids. Germline V lookup: CDR1 SGHAT, CDR2 FQNNGV. Deletions cut 1 base from V and 0 bases from J, with 10 bases between. CDR3 amino acids: CASSLARRNSYEQYF. The CDR3 DNA is TGTGCCAGCAGCTTAGCTCGTCGGAACTCCTACGAGCAGTACTTC.